The entry below gives a single TCR beta chain sequence along with its context. Its antigen is still unknown. CDR1 is SGHVS, CDR2 FNYEAQ, per germline. The ends lost 3 bases at V and 2 bases at J; junction bases unmatched: 4. The CDR3 extends over 15 amino acids. Each TCR cDNA library carried sample-specific barcodes on both ends. TCRdb re-called the 5' RACE reads through MiXCR, storing one row per CDR3 protein. The data show about 370,000 distinct CDR3 sequences, approximately 30% seen once. This sample is drawn from a study of identical twins' blood T cells. About the research overall: About 6 alpha and six beta libraries together yielded 45 million to 65 million reads. The study's findings and limits: Abundant TCRbeta CDR3s overlapped more between twins than with unrelated donors.

Sequenced input: PBMCs. The source of this sequence is a woman between 18 and 50 years old in good health. This chain uses TRBV7-6 with TRBJ1-1, with 9 nucleotides matching TRBD1. CDR3 protein: CASSLWTGENTEAFF. The CDR3 coding sequence is TGTGCCAGCAGCTTGTGGACAGGGGAAAACACTGAAGCTTTCTTT.